The clone carrying this T cell receptor beta chain was recorded at least ten times. Antigen: not known. V was pared by 3 bases and J by 5 bases, with 11 bases between. The CDR3 runs 15 residues. The germline V gene encodes CDR1 SGHVS and CDR2 FQNEAQ. This sample is drawn from a study of response to subunit inactivated influenza vaccine. General observations from the study: Authors proposed each seasonal influenza vaccination draws in few new T cells.

Each CDR3 protein gets one entry after TCRdb re-called the RT-PCR reads with MiXCR. This table has about 700,000 distinct CDR3 sequences, around 15% appearing once. The source of this sequence is a man aged 50 to 59 who received an inactivated influenza vaccine. Sequenced here: PBMCs from blood, sampled 14 days before vaccination. J is TRBJ1-6 and V is TRBV7-8, with D perhaps TRBD1 (6 bases). DNA for the CDR3: TGTGCCAGCAGCTTTCAGACAGGAGATAATTCACCCCTCCACTTT. It is translated as CASSFQTGDNSPLHF.